Below, 2 T cell receptor beta chains from the same sample are listed, as sequenced in a study of control samples from healthy donors and cancer patients. Only in-frame clones appear in the TCRdb table, and some are missing; sequencing was by immunoSEQ multiplex PCR. The data show 150,000 to 200,000 clones, approximately 90% seen once. Material for sequencing was blood. The receptors come from a man aged 30 to 39 in good health.

This sequence joins TRBV7-9 and TRBJ1-2; 10 bases are a match to TRBD1. V dropped 7 bases and J dropped 10; count of bases not matched to a gene: 9. This CDR3 spans 13 amino acids. CDR1 SEHNR and CDR2 FQNEAQ come from the germline V gene (reference sequence). The CDR3, as DNA: TGTGCCAGCACCAGAGGACAGGGGGTTGACTACACCTTC. This encodes CASTRGQGVDYTF.

DNA for the CDR3: TGCGCCAGCAGCTTCGCGGCAGATACGCAGTATTTT. Translated, it gives CASSFAADTQYF. The J gene is TRBJ2-3, the V gene TRBV5-1; D remains unclear. Trimming removed 2 bases at V and 4 bases at J, with 5 bases between. The CDR3 totals 12 residues. Germline V gives CDR1 SGHRS, CDR2 YFSETQ.